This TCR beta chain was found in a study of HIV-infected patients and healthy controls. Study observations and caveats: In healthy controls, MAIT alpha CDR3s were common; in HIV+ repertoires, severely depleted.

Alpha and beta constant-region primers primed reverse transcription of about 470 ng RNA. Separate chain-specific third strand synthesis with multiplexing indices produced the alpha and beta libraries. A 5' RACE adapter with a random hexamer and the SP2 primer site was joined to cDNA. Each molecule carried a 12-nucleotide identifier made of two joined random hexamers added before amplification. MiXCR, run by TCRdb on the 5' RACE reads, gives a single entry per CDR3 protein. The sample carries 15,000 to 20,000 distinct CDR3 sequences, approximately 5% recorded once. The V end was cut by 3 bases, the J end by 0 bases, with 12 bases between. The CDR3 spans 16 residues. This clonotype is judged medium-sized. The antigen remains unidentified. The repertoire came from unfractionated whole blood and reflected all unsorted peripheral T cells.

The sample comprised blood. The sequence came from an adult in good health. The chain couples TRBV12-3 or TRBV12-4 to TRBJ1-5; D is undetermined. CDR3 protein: CASSLSWQNSNQPQHF. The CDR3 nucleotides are TGTGCCAGCAGTTTGAGTTGGCAGAATAGCAATCAGCCCCAGCATTTT.